This TCR beta chain came from a study of cytomegalovirus exposure and HLA in healthy donors (dated by TCRdb to the late 2010s). A note on the overall study: An earlier analysis of approximately 590 of the donors reported 250 to 300 Gb of sequence data and 117 million unique TCR beta sequences from some 180 million T cells. Donor age, sex, ethnicity and CMV serostatus were collected together with the repertoire data. Among the roughly 410 genotyped donors, around 81% belonged to the genetic ancestry cluster associated with self-reported Caucasian donors. In addition to the first cohort of 650 to 800 subjects, a separate validation cohort of 120 different subjects was used. The study was designed to test whether signatures of past pathogen exposure could be identified by cataloging public T cell receptors. Across 398 genotyped donors of the cohort, an average of approximately 240,000 unique TCR beta nucleotide sequences per donor were sequenced, and approximately 19% of those sequences were non-productive. An earlier analysis of roughly 600 of the donors used high-throughput TCR beta sequencing to judge whether each TCR beta V gene segment behaved as functional or pseudogenic. Five DR-DQ haplotypes were handled as single units for association and clustering, since linkage in the cohort was strong. All discovery cohort repertoires had been generated on a single sequencing platform. Typing coverage differed by locus: A, B, C, DRB1 and DQB1 were typed in about 629-630 donors, DQA1 in about 550, DPA1 in around 580, and DPB1 in about 450. The T cell repertoires of some 700 subjects were profiled by immunosequencing and related to cytomegalovirus serostatus. To predict cytomegalovirus infection status, the study brought together high-throughput TCR immunosequencing, statistical association of individual TCRs with disease status, and machine learning. To study patterns of TCR occurrence, a later analysis re-analyzed previously published TCR beta repertoires from several hundred donors and added high-resolution HLA genotyping. HLA typing covered class I and class II loci at four-digit resolution. An early release covering around 630 HLA-typed donors comprised about 300 gigabases of sequencing data and roughly 86 million unique TCR sequences. Rather than using new phenotypic data, the later analysis identified candidate immune exposures from TCR beta sequences and from how often those sequences occurred across donors. In a later genetic analysis, genome-wide SNP genotypes for about 65% of the roughly 670 donors were used, and that subset was treated as a discovery cohort.

Its CDR3 holds 15 amino acids, cysteine through phenylalanine. CDR3 DNA is the only sequence kept; it has 45 bases, read in frame from the first base. V sheds 2 bases and J sheds 1 base, leaving 9 bases between their ends. Per the germline V gene, MGHRA is the CDR1 and YSYEKL is the CDR2. What the authors observed across the whole study: The sequencing pipeline was judged likely to have produced a cluster of highly shared sequence variants as a technical artifact. The study gave a list of 150 to 200 TCR beta chains associated with cytomegalovirus. According to a later analysis, TCR association rates differed among HLA loci, with DRB1 alleles showing the most associated TCRs and HLA-C alleles showing the fewest. According to a later analysis, parvovirus B19, influenza, CMV and Epstein-Barr virus appeared linked to several top co-occurrence clusters. Most CMV-associated TCR beta chains appeared to be HLA-restricted in a later analysis, and the HLA associations seemed to be driven largely by CMV exposure. The classifier was reported to diagnose cytomegalovirus status with high specificity and sensitivity in both the original and validation cohorts. An association between a missense DCLRE1C variant and V-gene and J-gene trimming of TCR beta chains was found in a later genetic analysis and replicated in an independent cohort. Linkage disequilibrium might explain the correlated functional status among segregating V segments, but an unknown experimental factor could not be excluded. Only TCR beta chains were sequenced in this cohort, and the absence of alpha or paired-chain data limited detectable features. Because some donors lacked HLA typing at each locus, the association tests relied only on the typed subset. In an earlier analysis of approximately 590 of the donors, most TCR beta V segments appeared in productive rearrangements about 87% or about 30% of the time, broadly matching IMGT annotations. Compared with the approximately 670-donor mean, donors in an Asian-associated ancestry cluster had fewer N-insertions in productive TCRs, according to a later genetic analysis. The only immune exposure information available for the cohort was CMV serostatus. A further reported finding was that TCR beta sequences accurately predicted the HLA-A and HLA-B alleles for most subjects in the first cohort. Because counts were too low, under 20 rarely observed V segments, including chromosome 9 orphons, were left out of the earlier analysis of about 620 of the donors. Because the 87-base-pair reads could not distinguish some IMGT-functional V segments, including TRBV6-2 and TRBV6-3, those segments were excluded. A later analysis associated 15,000 to 20,000 TCR beta sequences with specific HLA alleles at a false discovery rate of 0.05. It was suggested by the authors that the approach could potentially be generalized to other disease states and immunological phenotypes. Most TCR sequences were seen in very few donors, while some public TCRs were found in many individuals. Compared with equally common non-associated chains, HLA-associated TCR beta chains in a later analysis were more clonally expanded and had lower generation probabilities. Strong co-occurrence of HLA alleles, especially DR and DQ, made assigning TCR associations to individual alleles difficult. In vitro tests confirmed that a few of the cytomegalovirus-associated TCR beta chains recognize cytomegalovirus antigens. Presence/absence analyses assumed roughly uniform sequencing depth across donors, an assumption that may not hold.

Concerning this clone itself: Its antigen is unknown. The input lacks base qualities; no much larger clone sits a single base away.

The cohort was made up of around 720 healthy bone marrow donors. At the time of sampling, every cohort member was nominally healthy, though immune exposures that went unrecorded were likely present. The donor was CMV seronegative and was included in the group of several hundred seronegative cohort members. Every donor gave a peripheral blood sample, and the peripheral blood mononuclear cells from that sample were used for TCR beta sequencing. Genomic DNA was extracted from the blood cell samples with the Qiagen DNeasy Blood Extraction Kit. Library preparation was by the immunoSEQ multiplex PCR assay. A mixture of 60 forward primers for TCR Vbeta segments and 13 reverse primers for TCR Jbeta segments was used in the multiplex PCR. Amplification of the CDR3 region of rearranged TCR beta genes was performed with a multiplex PCR assay on genomic DNA. The Illumina HiSeq System was used to sequence the amplified TCR beta libraries as 87-base-pair reads. The authors processed their data as follows. A later analysis tallied tens of millions of unique TCR beta chains across the 640 or so repertoires, and approximately 12 million of those chains were shared by two or more donors. A nearest-neighbor algorithm error-corrected the raw reads and collapsed the reads into unique sequences, merging closely related sequences to remove PCR and sequencing errors. V, D and J gene segments were assigned by aligning CDR3 sequences to IMGT reference sequences. Each retained sequence needed at least a six-nucleotide match to both a V gene segment and a J gene segment. Rearrangements were called productive when the CDR3 lacked stop codons and stayed in frame with V and J; all others were non-productive. Following IMGT convention, CDR3 was defined as the stretch from the second conserved V-encoded cysteine to the conserved J-encoded phenylalanine. The earlier analysis of some 540 of the donors excluded any sequence lacking an unambiguous match to a single V gene segment. An earlier analysis of 587 of the donors classified V segments as functional when productive rearrangements were above 56.7% and as segregating when the standard deviation between donors was above 5%. A statistical classification framework was developed to diagnose cytomegalovirus status using the catalog of TCR beta chain sequences. V and J gene assignment, in a later analysis, came from comparing TCR nucleotide sequences with IMGT/GENE-DB human TR gene sequences. Using the TCRdist pipeline, a later analysis assigned CDR3 sequences along with most-parsimonious VDJ recombination scenarios. In a later analysis, each TCR beta chain was defined by its CDR3 amino acid sequence together with its V-gene family, and reads without a unique V-gene family were excluded. As a way to deal with suspected cross-contamination and a sequencing artifact, a later analysis dropped nearly 600 nucleotide sequences that were highly shared and had low generation probability. In a later analysis, a clonal expansion index was calculated for each public chain from normalized within-repertoire ranks of inferred template counts. A later analysis computed generation probabilities with a VDJ recombination model fitted to out-of-frame rearrangements, and checked the results against IGoR. In a later analysis, hypergeometric tests were used to score TCR-TCR, TCR-HLA and TCR-CMV co-occurrence, with a repertoire-size bias correction applied to TCR pairs. In a later analysis, false discovery rates were estimated by permuting HLA or CMV assignments 20 times. In a later analysis, co-occurring TCRs were grouped using DBSCAN, and TCRdist sequence similarity was added for clustering within HLA-allele-positive subsets. Repertoires with fewer than 30,000 or more than 120,000 public chains were left out of co-occurrence clustering, as were four to six repertoires with anomalous nucleotide sharing. The table was pulled from immuneACCESS by TCRdb, which kept in-frame rearrangements only. Such tables lose some clones; where checked, under half of the loss comes from unresolved V genes, and the rest has no known cause. That table gives V, J and clone size, and the DNA gave D and trimming. Recorded for this sample are 55,000 to 65,000 clones; over 75% of them occurred a single time. About 11% of the sample belongs to the ten largest clones.

Sequenced material: PBMCs. This sequence originates from a female donor in good health and CMV-seronegative. This receptor chain uses TRBV4-1 and TRBJ2-1, and possibly TRBD1, on 6 matching bases. The DNA is as follows: TGCGCCAGCAGCCAAAGACAGGTGTCCTACAATGAGCAGTTCTTC. Translation gives CASSQRQVSYNEQFF.